This T cell receptor (beta chain) was recovered during a study of neurological immune-mediated disorders. Synthesis of cDNA used 5'RACE (with 10-nucleotide random UMIs). TCRdb recomputed calls from the 5' RACE reads with MiXCR, one row per CDR3 protein. The data contain 20,000 to 30,000 distinct CDR3 sequences, 5.5% to 8% of them singletons. Many counts were recorded for this clonotype. Germline V gene data show CDR1 as MDHEN and CDR2 as SYDVKM. V shed 9 bases and J shed 5 bases, with 11 bases lying between them. The CDR3 extends over 11 amino acids. Material: PBMCs. The TCR was taken from a woman aged 35 to 49 in good health. The chain links TRBV28 to TRBJ2-7, with D unclear. This chain's CDR3 is CASTSTDEQYF. In DNA, the CDR3 is TGTGCCAGTACGTCCACCGACGAGCAGTACTTC.